Listed below are T cell receptor beta chains from one sample, sequenced in a study of radiotherapy plus CTLA-4 blockade in lung cancer. Libraries were prepared by immunoSEQ multiplex PCR; TCRdb keeps only in-frame clonotypes and omits some of them. This sample has some 50,000 clones; less than 85% occur once, and the top ten carry about 9%. Sequences were derived from peripheral blood, sampled from a patient treated with radiotherapy plus ipilimumab. The receptors were gathered from a human donor with non-small cell lung cancer who had stable disease on radiotherapy plus ipilimumab. The CDR3 runs from the conserved cysteine through the conserved F or W. A D gene is named only where the DNA matches it firmly. Some rows mark clone size as missing; the rest say once, few, many or name a class of expanded clone.

j_call | d_call | v_call | clone_size | cdr3_aa | cdr3_nt
TRBJ2-5 | TRBD2 | TRBV29-1 | NA | CSVDGGPSGRQETQYF | TGCAGCGTTGATGGAGGGCCTAGCGGGAGACAAGAGACCCAGTACTTC
TRBJ1-2 | NA | TRBV2 | NA | CASSEDPGAYGYTF | TGTGCCAGCAGTGAAGACCCAGGTGCCTATGGCTACACCTTC
TRBJ1-6 | NA | TRBV2 | NA | CASTTTDSPLHF | TGTGCCAGCACAACGACGGATTCACCCCTCCACTTT
TRBJ1-6 | NA | TRBV9 | NA | CASSVGETDNSPLHF | TGTGCCAGCAGCGTAGGTGAGACTGATAATTCACCCCTCCACTTT
TRBJ1-2 | TRBD1 | TRBV29-1 | few | CSVPPLTGGPYGYTF | TGCAGCGTTCCTCCCTTGACAGGGGGCCCCTATGGCTACACCTTC
TRBJ2-2 | NA | TRBV5-1 | NA | CASSFRGVDTGELFF | TGCGCCAGCAGCTTTCGGGGAGTAGACACCGGGGAGCTGTTTTTT
TRBJ2-1 | NA | TRBV5-6 | NA | CASSLARDFYNEQFF | TGTGCCAGCAGCTTGGCCAGGGATTTCTACAATGAGCAGTTCTTC
TRBJ1-2 | NA | TRBV5-1 | few | CASSLDISNYGYTF | TGCGCCAGCAGCTTGGACATAAGTAACTATGGCTACACCTTC
TRBJ1-1 | TRBD1 | TRBV5-1 | NA | CASSWTGPPEAFF | TGCGCCAGCAGCTGGACAGGCCCTCCTGAAGCTTTCTTT
TRBJ1-2 | NA | TRBV20-1 | NA | CSARVRYGYTF | TGCAGTGCTAGAGTCCGGTATGGCTACACCTTC
TRBJ1-3 | NA | TRBV11-2 | NA | CASSFLEGTGNTIYF | TGTGCCAGCAGCTTCCTCGAGGGTACCGGAAACACCATATATTTT
TRBJ1-3 | NA | TRBV4-2 | NA | CASSQDGPGNGNTIYF | TGTGCCAGCAGCCAAGATGGCCCAGGGAATGGAAACACCATATATTTT
TRBJ1-4 | NA | TRBV27 | NA | CASSLSGPEKLFF | TGTGCCAGCAGTTTGTCAGGGCCCGAAAAACTGTTTTTT
TRBJ1-1 | NA | TRBV5-1 | once | CASSLGEGRNTEAFF | TGCGCCAGCAGCTTGGGCGAGGGAAGGAACACTGAAGCTTTCTTT
TRBJ1-3 | NA | TRBV5-5 | NA | CASSLARQIGNTIYF | TGTGCCAGCAGCTTGGCCCGACAGATAGGAAACACCATATATTTT
TRBJ2-2 | NA | TRBV7-8 | NA | CASTLILGPPNTGEFF | TGTGCCAGCACCTTAATATTGGGACCGCCGAACACCGGAGAGTTTTTT
TRBJ2-7 | NA | TRBV27 | NA | CASSFFPSYEQYF | TGTGCCAGCAGTTTCTTTCCGTCCTACGAGCAGTACTTC
TRBJ1-6 | NA | TRBV7-2 | few | CASRSGQPNSPLHF | TGTGCCAGCAGATCCGGACAGCCTAATTCACCCCTCCACTTT
TRBJ2-2 | NA | TRBV11-2 | NA | CASSLLVGTGELFF | TGTGCCAGCAGCTTACTTGTTGGCACCGGGGAGCTGTTTTTT
TRBJ1-6 | NA | TRBV5-1 | NA | CASSLGDIFSPLHF | TGCGCCAGCAGCTTGGGGGACATTTTCTCACCCCTCCACTTT
TRBJ1-6 | NA | TRBV4-3 | NA | CASSQVEGYYNSPLHF | TGCGCCAGCAGCCAAGTAGAAGGTTACTATAATTCACCCCTCCACTTT
TRBJ1-1 | NA | TRBV18 | NA | CASSLIHNTEAFF | TGTGCCAGCTCACTCATCCACAACACTGAAGCTTTCTTT
TRBJ2-6 | NA | TRBV11-3 | NA | CASSLNRQTSGANVLTF | TGTGCCAGCAGCTTAAATAGACAGACCTCTGGGGCCAACGTCCTGACTTTC
TRBJ1-4 | NA | TRBV10-3 | NA | CANTPRLGGHSSEYEKLFF | TGTGCTAATACACCGCGCCTCGGGGGGCACTCCTCGGAATATGAAAAACTGTTTTTT
TRBJ1-4 | TRBD1 | TRBV10-2 | NA | CASSEPDRGNEKLFF | TGCGCCAGCAGTGAGCCCGACAGGGGGAATGAAAAACTGTTTTTT
TRBJ2-2 | NA | TRBV2 | NA | CASTQGTGELFF | TGTGCCAGCACCCAGGGAACCGGGGAGCTGTTTTTT
TRBJ2-5 | NA | TRBV9 | NA | CASSVGEETQYF | TGTGCCAGCAGCGTTGGGGAAGAGACCCAGTACTTC
TRBJ2-1 | NA | TRBV30 | NA | CAWSWEGQYNEQFF | TGTGCCTGGAGTTGGGAGGGACAGTACAATGAGCAGTTCTTC
TRBJ2-2 | TRBD2 | TRBV5-1 | NA | CASSWGLPSAGELFF | TGCGCCAGCAGCTGGGGACTACCTTCGGCCGGGGAGCTGTTTTTT
TRBJ2-5 | NA | TRBV2 | NA | CASSSSGIRAETQYF | TGTGCCAGCAGTTCGTCCGGGATAAGGGCAGAGACCCAGTACTTC
TRBJ2-1 | NA | TRBV2 | NA | CASEGAGALYNEQFF | TGTGCCAGCGAGGGGGCGGGGGCCCTGTACAATGAGCAGTTCTTC
TRBJ2-7 | NA | TRBV6-5 | few | CASHSPGSDEQYF | TGTGCCAGCCATAGTCCGGGTTCCGACGAGCAGTACTTC
TRBJ1-2 | NA | TRBV18 | NA | CASQPEGRYGYTF | TGTGCCAGCCAACCGGAGGGGAGGTATGGCTACACCTTC
TRBJ2-5 | TRBD2 | TRBV28 | NA | CASSLGGGGQETQYF | TGTGCCAGCAGTTTAGGGGGGGGTGGCCAAGAGACCCAGTACTTC
TRBJ2-3 | NA | TRBV4-2 | NA | CASSTPSTDTQYF | TGTGCCAGCAGCACCCCGAGCACAGATACGCAGTATTTT
TRBJ1-2 | NA | TRBV5-4 | NA | CASSFLSSATF | TGTGCCAGCAGCTTCCTAAGCTCGGCCACCTTC
TRBJ1-4 | TRBD1 | TRBV5-6 | few | CASSVGTGTEKLFF | TGTGCCAGCAGCGTCGGGACAGGGACAGAAAAACTGTTTTTT
TRBJ2-3 | NA | TRBV5-6 | NA | CASSLLRLSTDTQYF | TGTGCCAGCAGCTTGTTAAGGCTCAGCACAGATACGCAGTATTTT
TRBJ2-1 | NA | TRBV10-3 | NA | CAISESGKGIGEQFF | TGTGCCATCAGTGAGTCGGGGAAGGGAATCGGTGAGCAGTTCTTC
TRBJ1-3 | NA | TRBV9 | NA | CASSVAGGWSGNTIYF | TGTGCCAGCAGCGTAGCGGGGGGATGGAGTGGAAACACCATATATTTT
TRBJ1-1 | NA | TRBV30 | NA | CAWSERQLKNTEAFF | TGTGCCTGGAGTGAAAGACAGCTGAAGAACACTGAAGCTTTCTTT
TRBJ2-1 | NA | TRBV20-1 | NA | CSARNLAEQFF | TGCAGTGCTAGAAACTTAGCGGAGCAGTTCTTC
TRBJ2-7 | NA | TRBV5-5 | NA | CASSLVGARSSYEQYF | TGTGCCAGCAGCTTGGTTGGGGCCCGAAGCTCCTACGAGCAGTACTTC
TRBJ1-4 | TRBD1 | TRBV19 | once | CASNPGQGEEKLFF | TGTGCCAGTAATCCGGGACAGGGAGAAGAAAAACTGTTTTTT